Shown below are 21 T cell receptor beta chains from a single sample sequenced in a study of blood T cell repertoires in COVID-19. The repertoire was sequenced with immunoSEQ multiplex PCR; TCRdb's copy has only in-frame clones and lacks some. The top ten hold 4% to 5% of the sample, which has roughly 240,000 clones, roughly 82% seen once. Source material: peripheral blood. The origin of the receptors is a woman in her 70s with acute or convalescent COVID-19.

The rearrangement links TRBV4-3 to TRBJ1-4; tentative D call: TRBD1 (6 bases). The CDR3 length is 16 residues. Germline V CDR1 and CDR2: LGHNA, YSLEER. V was shortened by 1 base and J by 5 bases, with 14 bases between the two germline ends. CDR3 bases: TGCGCCAGCAGCCAAGGGAGAAGGGGGGGAAATGAAAAACTGTTTTTT. The encoded protein is CASSQGRRGGNEKLFF.

The V call is TRBV25-1, the J call TRBJ1-4; a weak D match, TRBD1 (6 bases). Germline V gives CDR1 MGHDK, CDR2 SYGVNS. Trimming pared 1 base from V and 11 bases from J, leaving 17 bases between. The CDR3 has 15 residues. The CDR3 sequence is CASSESRTAQGKLFF. The CDR3 nucleotides read TGTGCCAGCAGTGAATCTCGGACGGCCCAGGGGAAACTGTTTTTT.

V is TRBV24-1 and J is TRBJ1-2; TRBD1 matches at 9 bases. The CDR3 is 15 residues long. With 4 bases clipped from V and 2 bases from J, the junction kept 4 bases outside the gene matches. The germline V gene encodes CDR1 KGHDR and CDR2 SFDVKD. As DNA, the CDR3 is TGTGCCACCAGTGACCGTGGACAGGGGAACTATGGCTACACCTTC. Its translation: CATSDRGQGNYGYTF.

This clone was picked up a small number of times. The chain carries TRBV4-2 and TRBJ2-1, with 8 positions matching TRBD2. J lost 2 bases, V lost 4 bases, and 7 bases had no gene match. The CDR3 is 16 residues long. CDR1 is LGHNA and CDR2 is YNFKEQ in the germline V gene. The CDR3 DNA sequence: TGTGCCAGCAGCCCTCATAGCGGGGACGCCTACAATGAGCAGTTCTTC. This gives the protein CASSPHSGDAYNEQFF.

This clone was observed a single time. The chain employs TRBV5-1 and TRBJ2-2; 10 nucleotides align to TRBD1. V was clipped by 3 bases and J by 0 bases; unmatched bases: 2. From germline, CDR1 is SGHRS and CDR2 YFSETQ. This CDR3 is 16 amino acids long. CDR3 protein: CASSSTGGANTGELFF. The CDR3 nucleotides read TGCGCCAGCAGCTCGACAGGGGGCGCGAACACCGGGGAGCTGTTTTTT.

CDR3 loop: CASSQDLRGQPQHF. The CDR3 DNA reads as TGCGCCAGCAGCCAAGATCTCAGGGGACAGCCCCAGCATTTT. The rearrangement links TRBV4-3 to TRBJ1-5; possible D gene TRBD1, 6 bases. Trimming pared 0 bases from V and 7 bases from J, leaving 10 bases between. From germline, CDR1 is LGHNA and CDR2 YSLEER. The CDR3 has 14 residues.

The chain links TRBV6-5 to TRBJ1-1; a possible D gene is TRBD1 (5 bases). CDR1 MNHEY and CDR2 SVGAGI come from the germline V gene. V was clipped by 6 bases and J by 1 base, with 9 bases between them. This CDR3 comprises 13 residues. The CDR3 DNA is TGTGCCAGCAGAGCAGGGAAGAACACTGAAGCTTTCTTT. It specifies CASRAGKNTEAFF.

V and J are TRBV7-2 and TRBJ1-2, with 8 bases identical to TRBD1. The germline gives CDR1 SGHTA, CDR2 FQGNSA. J lost 8 bases, V lost 5 bases, and 7 bases had no gene match. CDR3 length: 13 amino acids. The CDR3, as DNA: TGTGCCAGCAGCCTGGACAGGGTGAGAGGCTACACCTTC. Residues: CASSLDRVRGYTF.

This chain links TRBV5-1 with TRBJ2-3, with D perhaps TRBD1 (6 bases). Trimming removed 1 base from V and 1 base from J, with 13 bases in between. The length of the CDR3 is 16 residues. The germline CDR1 and CDR2 sequences are SGHRS and YFSETQ. The CDR3 spells CASSLSQGTRTDTQYF. In nucleotides, the CDR3 is TGCGCCAGCAGCTTGTCGCAGGGGACCCGCACAGATACGCAGTATTTT.

The gene calls are TRBV6-1 and TRBJ1-5; possible D gene TRBD1, 5 bases. Trimming took 3 bases from V and 6 from J, leaving 18 bases between them. CDR1 is MNHNS, CDR2 SASEGT, per germline. The CDR3 consists of 16 residues. CDR3 sequence: CASSDLGRVGGQPQHF. CDR3 nucleotide sequence: TGTGCCAGCAGTGATTTGGGCAGGGTAGGCGGTCAGCCCCAGCATTTT.

The V call is TRBV24-1, the J call TRBJ2-2, with 8 bases matching TRBD1. This CDR3 comprises 17 residues. V lost 3 bases, J lost 2 bases, and 7 bases stayed unmatched. Germline CDR1 is KGHDR and CDR2 is SFDVKD. Here the CDR3 DNA reads TGTGCCACCAGTGATCCGGACGACAGGGGTAACACCGGGGAGCTGTTTTTT. This sequence encodes CATSDPDDRGNTGELFF.

This chain joins TRBV6-1 and TRBJ2-5; 8 nucleotides line up with TRBD2. The CDR3 is 17 residues long. Germline loops: CDR1 MNHNS, CDR2 SASEGT. The junction had 10 bases not matched to a gene; V was cut back by 2 bases and J by 2 bases. The CDR3 is CASSEFYIGGEQETQYF. The CDR3 nucleotides read TGTGCCAGCAGTGAATTTTATATCGGGGGGGAGCAAGAGACCCAGTACTTC.

This chain links TRBV19 with TRBJ2-1, with 8 bases lining up with TRBD1. The CDR3 contains 15 residues. From germline, CDR1 is LNHDA and CDR2 SQIVND (reference sequence). V dropped 4 bases and J dropped 10; count of bases not matched to a gene: 12. The CDR3 loop is CASSRQGALYWEQFF. The CDR3 bases are TGTGCCAGTAGTAGGCAGGGGGCATTATACTGGGAGCAGTTCTTC.

The rearrangement links TRBV27 to TRBJ1-3; the D is unclear. The CDR3 spans 13 residues. The V gene's germline CDR1 is MNHEY and CDR2 SMNVEV (reference sequence). The V and J ends lost 9 bases and 4 bases respectively, with 13 bases between them. CDR3 coding DNA: TGTGCCAGTTCCATCCAGAGGGGAAACACCATATATTTT. This gives the protein CASSIQRGNTIYF.

The chain combines TRBV2 with TRBJ2-1; 8 positions agree with TRBD2. The CDR3 consists of 14 residues. Unmatched junction bases numbered 4, after V lost 7 bases and J lost 2 bases. Per germline, CDR1 SNHLY and CDR2 FYNNEI. CDR3 residues: CASNPTSAYNEQFF. The CDR3 DNA reads TGTGCCAGCAATCCGACTAGCGCCTACAATGAGCAGTTCTTC.

The table lists this clone with a count of one. The chain is built from TRBV27 and TRBJ1-5, with D possibly matching TRBD1 (5 bases). This CDR3 region has 12 residues. CDR1 is MNHEY and CDR2 is SMNVEV in the germline V gene (reference sequence). V gave up 2 bases and J gave up 9 bases, with 8 bases separating them. The CDR3 protein is CASSLGGGPQHF. CDR3 bases: TGTGCCAGCAGTTTAGGGGGAGGGCCCCAGCATTTT.

The J gene is TRBJ2-7, the V gene TRBV28; 9 bases are shared with TRBD1. The CDR3 loop spans 14 amino acids. V shed 6 bases and J 6 bases; nucleotides not matched to a gene: 9. The germline V gene encodes CDR1 MDHEN and CDR2 SYDVKM. The CDR3 sequence is CASRSGTGIPEQYF. The CDR3 coding sequence is TGTGCCAGCAGATCCGGGACAGGGATTCCCGAGCAGTACTTC.

CDR3 sequence: CASKGDREYGYTF. In nucleotides, the CDR3 is TGTGCCAGCAAGGGGGACAGGGAATATGGCTACACCTTC. The chain couples TRBV2 to TRBJ1-2; the match to TRBD1 covers 9 bases. The V segment lost 7 bases and the J segment 5 bases; nucleotides outside the gene matches: 5. The CDR3 runs 13 residues. CDR1 is SNHLY and CDR2 is FYNNEI in the germline V gene.

This rearrangement joins TRBV24-1 to TRBJ2-1, with TRBD1 identical over 8 bases. Germline V CDR1 and CDR2: KGHDR, SFDVKD. V shed 2 bases, J shed 0 bases, and the junction held 2 bases outside the gene matches. The CDR3 consists of 16 residues. CDR3 region: CATSDSGGGSYNEQFF. The DNA for the CDR3 is TGTGCCACCAGTGATTCAGGGGGCGGCTCCTACAATGAGCAGTTCTTC.

In this sample, this clone turned up a few times. The DNA for the CDR3 is TGTGCCAGCAGTTTCACTCCGTCTGTTGACTATGGCTACACCTTC. It is translated as CASSFTPSVDYGYTF. The V and J genes are TRBV28 and TRBJ1-2; the D is unclear. Germline CDR1 is MDHEN and CDR2 is SYDVKM. The CDR3 is made up of 15 amino acids. V lost 3 bases, J lost 3 bases, and 14 bases lay in between.

The rearrangement links TRBV6-1 to TRBJ1-4; TRBD1 matches at 7 bases. Germline V gene sequence: CDR1 MNHNS, CDR2 SASEGT. The CDR3 length is 13 residues. V was clipped by 3 bases and J by 6 bases; unmatched bases: 1. The CDR3 DNA reads as TGTGCCAGCAGTGACAGGGGGGATGAAAAACTGTTTTTT. It encodes CASSDRGDEKLFF.